A selection of T cell receptor beta chains follows, all from one sample in a study of T cell repertoires in cytomegalovirus infection. TCRdb reprocessed the reads with MiXCR, giving one entry per CDR3 protein. The sample records roughly 230,000 distinct CDR3 sequences, about 23% being singletons. Sequenced material: CD8+ T cells from PBMCs. The receptor set was obtained from a human donor in good health (CMV status not recorded). Some clones in this sample may be carry-over from other donors' samples. The CDR3 runs from the conserved cysteine through the conserved F or W. The order of the fields is CDR3 DNA, CDR3 protein, clone size, V gene, D gene, J gene. A D gene is named only where the DNA matches it firmly. A row's size may be missing; if present it is once, few, many or a size class.

TGTGCCAGCAGTATCGGGAGGCTAGTGGCCGGGGAGCTGTTTTTT | CASSIGRLVAGELFF | few | TRBV7-2 | TRBD2 | TRBJ2-2
TGCAGTGCTAGAGTTGGGACAGTTTATGGCTACACCTTC | CSARVGTVYGYTF | many | TRBV20-1 | TRBD1 | TRBJ1-2
TGTGCCAGCAGCGAAATGGACAGGGAACTCGCAGATACGCAGTATTTT | CASSEMDRELADTQYF | few | TRBV7-9 | TRBD1 | TRBJ2-3
TGTGCCAGCAGCCCGGAGGACAGGGGGCAGAACACTGAAGCTTTCTTT | CASSPEDRGQNTEAFF | few | TRBV7-9 | TRBD1 | TRBJ1-1
TGTGCCAGTAGTATTCCAGGTGAAGCTTTCTTT | CASSIPGEAFF | . | TRBV19 | . | TRBJ1-1
TGCGCCAGCAGCCAATCAGGGACAGCCCAAGAGACCCAGTACTTC | CASSQSGTAQETQYF | few | TRBV4-3 | TRBD1 | TRBJ2-5
TGTGCCAGCGGAAAAACGACCGGGACCCCTTCTGAAAAACTGTTTTTT | CASGKTTGTPSEKLFF | . | TRBV7-9 | . | TRBJ1-4
TGTGCCAGCAGTTTTGCCGGGGTAACCTACGAGCAGTACTTC | CASSFAGVTYEQYF | few | TRBV28 | . | TRBJ2-7
TGCAGCGTTGAAGACAGGCGCTACGAGCAGTACTTC | CSVEDRRYEQYF | few | TRBV29-1 | . | TRBJ2-7
TGCAGTGCTAAAGCCGGGACTAGCAATGAGCAGTTCTTC | CSAKAGTSNEQFF | few | TRBV20-1 | TRBD2 | TRBJ2-1
TGTGCCAGCGATGCCCGGGGGTCCAACACATTAAATGAGCAGTTCTTC | CASDARGSNTLNEQFF | . | TRBV14 | . | TRBJ2-1
TGTGCCAGCAGCTCCGGGACAGGGGGTTTCTATGGCTACACCTTC | CASSSGTGGFYGYTF | few | TRBV7-6 | TRBD1 | TRBJ1-2
TGCAGTGCTAGGAGCGACACCTGGGAGCTGTTTTTT | CSARSDTWELFF | . | TRBV20-1 | . | TRBJ2-2
TGTGCCAGCAGCACCGGCGGCAGCAATCAGCCCCAGCATTTT | CASSTGGSNQPQHF | . | TRBV7-9 | . | TRBJ1-5
TGCAGTGCTAGAGAGTTGGGGGGAAACACTGAAGCTTTCTTT | CSARELGGNTEAFF | . | TRBV20-1 | . | TRBJ1-1
TGTGCCAGCAGTGGAGTGCTAGCGGGGGAGCTATACAATGAGCAGTTCTTC | CASSGVLAGELYNEQFF | . | TRBV2 | TRBD2 | TRBJ2-1
TGCGCCAACAGCTTGGAAGGGGGCGAAGAGACCCAGTACTTC | CANSLEGGEETQYF | once | TRBV5-1 | TRBD1 | TRBJ2-5
TGTGCCAGCAGCCAAGATCAAGCAGCGATCTACGAGCAGTACTTC | CASSQDQAAIYEQYF | few | TRBV14 | . | TRBJ2-7
TGCAGTGCTAGAGATGTTCGGGCGCCTCGCAATCAGCCCCAGCATTTT | CSARDVRAPRNQPQHF | . | TRBV20-1 | . | TRBJ1-5
TGTGCCAGCAGCCCTGGGGGAGCGGGAGTCACAGATACGCAGTATTTT | CASSPGGAGVTDTQYF | few | TRBV4-2 | TRBD2 | TRBJ2-3
TGTGCCAGCAGATCCTTCACTGGGACAGGCTATGGAAACACCATATATTTT | CASRSFTGTGYGNTIYF | . | TRBV6-5 | TRBD1 | TRBJ1-3
TGCGCCAGCAGCCTTGGGACTAGCGGGGGTGTTGTCGGCGAGCAGTACTTC | CASSLGTSGGVVGEQYF | many | TRBV4-1 | TRBD2 | TRBJ2-7